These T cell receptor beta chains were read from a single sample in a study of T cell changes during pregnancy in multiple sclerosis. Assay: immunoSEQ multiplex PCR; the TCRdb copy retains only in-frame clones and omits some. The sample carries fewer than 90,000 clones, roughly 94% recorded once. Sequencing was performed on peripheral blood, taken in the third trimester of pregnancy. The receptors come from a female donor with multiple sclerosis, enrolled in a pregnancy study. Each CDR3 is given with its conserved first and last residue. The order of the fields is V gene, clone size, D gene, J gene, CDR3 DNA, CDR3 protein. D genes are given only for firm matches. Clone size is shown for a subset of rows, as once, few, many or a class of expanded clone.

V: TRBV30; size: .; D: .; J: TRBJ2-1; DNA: TGTGCCTGGAATGGGGAGAGCTCCTACAATGAGCAGTTCTTC; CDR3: CAWNGESSYNEQFF
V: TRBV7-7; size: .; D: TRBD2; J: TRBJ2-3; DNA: TGTGCCAGCAGCTCCCGGGAGGGCCACGACACGCAGTATTTT; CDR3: CASSSREGHDTQYF
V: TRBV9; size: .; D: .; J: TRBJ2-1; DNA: TGTGCCAGCAGCGTAGGAACAGGGATCTCTATTCACTCCTACAATGAGCAGTTCTTC; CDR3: CASSVGTGISIHSYNEQFF
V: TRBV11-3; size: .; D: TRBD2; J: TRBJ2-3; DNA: TGTGCCAGCAGCTTAGGGGTTAGCGGGAGTTCGGATACGCAGTATTTT; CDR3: CASSLGVSGSSDTQYF
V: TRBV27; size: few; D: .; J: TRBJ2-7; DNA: TGTGCCAGCAGTTTGTACGGCGGCTCCCATTCTACGTTGGACTTC; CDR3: CASSLYGGSHSTLDF
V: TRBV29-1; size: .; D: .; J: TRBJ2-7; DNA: TGCAGCGTTGAATCGGCAGGGTCGAACTCCTACGAGCAGTACTTC; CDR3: CSVESAGSNSYEQYF
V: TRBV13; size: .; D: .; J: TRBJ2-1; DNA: TGTGCCAGCAGCTTAAACGTACTTGGGAGTGAGCAGTTCTTC; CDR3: CASSLNVLGSEQFF
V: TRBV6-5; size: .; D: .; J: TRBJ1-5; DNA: TGTGCCAGCCAGAGCTCAAGGGGTCAGCCTCAGCATTTT; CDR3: CASQSSRGQPQHF
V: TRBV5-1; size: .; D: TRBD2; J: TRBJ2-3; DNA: TGCGCCAGCAGCTTTGGCGGGAGAACAGATACGCAGTATTTT; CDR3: CASSFGGRTDTQYF
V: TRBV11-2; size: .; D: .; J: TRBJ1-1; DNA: TGTGCCAGCAGCTTCTCAGGGAGGAGGAGGATGAACACTGAAGCTTTCTTT; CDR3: CASSFSGRRRMNTEAFF